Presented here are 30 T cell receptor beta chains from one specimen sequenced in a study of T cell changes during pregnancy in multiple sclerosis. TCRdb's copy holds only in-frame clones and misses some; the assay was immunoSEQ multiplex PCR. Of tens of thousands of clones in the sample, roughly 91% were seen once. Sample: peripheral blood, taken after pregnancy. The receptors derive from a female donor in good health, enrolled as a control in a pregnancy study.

The CDR3: CASRQNNYGYTF. The CDR3 DNA reads TGTGCCAGCAGGCAGAATAACTATGGCTACACCTTC. The gene calls are TRBV6-5 and TRBJ1-2; the D is unclear. Germline values: CDR1 MNHEY, CDR2 SVGAGI. This CDR3 has 12 amino acids. The V and J ends lost 6 bases and 1 base respectively, with 6 bases between them.

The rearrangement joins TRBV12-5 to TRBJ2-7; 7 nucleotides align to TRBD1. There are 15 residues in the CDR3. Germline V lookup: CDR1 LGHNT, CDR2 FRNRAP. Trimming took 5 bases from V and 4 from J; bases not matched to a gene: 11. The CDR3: CASGLGQAGIYEQYF. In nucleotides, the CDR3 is TGTGCTAGTGGTCTCGGACAGGCGGGTATTTACGAGCAGTACTTC.

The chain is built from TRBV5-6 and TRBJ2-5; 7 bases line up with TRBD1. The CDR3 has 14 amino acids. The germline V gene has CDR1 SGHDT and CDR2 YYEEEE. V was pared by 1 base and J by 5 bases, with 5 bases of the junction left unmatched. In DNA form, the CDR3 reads TGTGCCAGCAGCTTGTACAGGGGTTACGAGACCCAGTACTTC. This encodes CASSLYRGYETQYF.

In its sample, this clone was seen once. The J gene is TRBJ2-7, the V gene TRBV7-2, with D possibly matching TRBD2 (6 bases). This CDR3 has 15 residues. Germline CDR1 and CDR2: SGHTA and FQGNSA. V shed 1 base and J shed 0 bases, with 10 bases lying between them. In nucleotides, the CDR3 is TGTGCCAGCAGCTTAGGATACGGGAGCTCCTACGAGCAGTACTTC. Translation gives CASSLGYGSSYEQYF.

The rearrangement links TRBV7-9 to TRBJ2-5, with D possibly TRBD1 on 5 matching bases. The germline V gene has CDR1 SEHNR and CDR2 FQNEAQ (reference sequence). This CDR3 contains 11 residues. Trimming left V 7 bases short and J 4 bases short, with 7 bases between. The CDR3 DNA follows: TGTGCCAGCAAGCAGGGAGAGACCCAGTACTTC. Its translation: CASKQGETQYF.

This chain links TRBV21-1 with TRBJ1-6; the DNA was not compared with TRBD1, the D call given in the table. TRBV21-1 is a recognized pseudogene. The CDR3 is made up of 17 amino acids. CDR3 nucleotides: TGTGCCAGCAGCAGGGCTGGTCACAGGCGAGATAATTCACCCCTCCACTTT. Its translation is CASSRAGHRRDNSPLHF.

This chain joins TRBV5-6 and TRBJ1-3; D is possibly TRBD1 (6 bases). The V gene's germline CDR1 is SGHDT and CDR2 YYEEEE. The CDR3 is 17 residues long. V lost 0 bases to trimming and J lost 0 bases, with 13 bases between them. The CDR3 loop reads CASSLDREPISGNTIYF. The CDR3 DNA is TGTGCCAGCAGCTTGGACAGGGAACCCATCTCTGGAAACACCATATATTTT.

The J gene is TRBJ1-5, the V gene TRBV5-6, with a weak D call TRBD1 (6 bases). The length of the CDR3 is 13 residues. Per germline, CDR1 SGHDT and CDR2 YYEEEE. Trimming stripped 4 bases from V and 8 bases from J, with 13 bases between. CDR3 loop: CASSPWGLEPQHF. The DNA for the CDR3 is TGTGCCAGCAGCCCCTGGGGGCTGGAGCCCCAGCATTTT.

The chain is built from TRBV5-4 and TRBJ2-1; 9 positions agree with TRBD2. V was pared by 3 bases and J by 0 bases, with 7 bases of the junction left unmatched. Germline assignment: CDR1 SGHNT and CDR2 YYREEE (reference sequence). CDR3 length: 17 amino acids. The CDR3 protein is CASSSGSGGSSYNEQFF. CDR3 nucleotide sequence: TGTGCCAGCAGCTCCGGTAGCGGGGGAAGCTCCTACAATGAGCAGTTCTTC.

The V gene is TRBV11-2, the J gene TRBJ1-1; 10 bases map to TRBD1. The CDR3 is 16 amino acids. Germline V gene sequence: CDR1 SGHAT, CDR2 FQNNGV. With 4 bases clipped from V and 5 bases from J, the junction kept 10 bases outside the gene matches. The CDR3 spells CASSSLSRDRGTEAFF. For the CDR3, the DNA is TGTGCCAGCAGCTCCCTAAGTAGGGACAGGGGAACTGAAGCTTTCTTT.

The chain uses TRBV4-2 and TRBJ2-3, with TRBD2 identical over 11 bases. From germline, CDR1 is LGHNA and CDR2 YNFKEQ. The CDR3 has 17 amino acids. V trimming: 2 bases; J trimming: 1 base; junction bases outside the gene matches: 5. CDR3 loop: CASSQPGTSGRTDTQYF. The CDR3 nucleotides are TGTGCCAGCAGCCAACCCGGGACTAGCGGACGCACAGATACGCAGTATTTT.

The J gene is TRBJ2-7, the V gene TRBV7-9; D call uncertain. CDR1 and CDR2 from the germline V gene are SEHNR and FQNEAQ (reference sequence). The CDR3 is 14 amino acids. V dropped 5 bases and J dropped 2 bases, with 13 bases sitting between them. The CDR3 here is CASSLPQRPYEQYF. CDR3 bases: TGTGCCAGCAGCCTCCCACAGAGACCCTACGAGCAGTACTTC.

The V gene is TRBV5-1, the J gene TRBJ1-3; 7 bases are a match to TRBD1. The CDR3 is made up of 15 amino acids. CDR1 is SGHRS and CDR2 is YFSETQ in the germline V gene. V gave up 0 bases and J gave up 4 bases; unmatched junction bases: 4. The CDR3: CASSLAGTAGNTIYF. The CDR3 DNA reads TGCGCCAGCAGCTTGGCCGGGACAGCGGGAAACACCATATATTTT.

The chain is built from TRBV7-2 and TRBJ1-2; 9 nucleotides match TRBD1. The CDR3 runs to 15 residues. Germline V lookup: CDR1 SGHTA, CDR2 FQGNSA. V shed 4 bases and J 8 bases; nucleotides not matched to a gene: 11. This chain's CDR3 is CASSYRDRVSSGYTF. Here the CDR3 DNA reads TGTGCCAGCAGCTACCGGGACAGGGTGTCTTCCGGCTACACCTTC.

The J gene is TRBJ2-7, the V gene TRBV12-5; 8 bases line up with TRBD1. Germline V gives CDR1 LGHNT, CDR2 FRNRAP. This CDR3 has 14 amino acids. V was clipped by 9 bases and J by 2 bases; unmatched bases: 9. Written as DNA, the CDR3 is TGTGCTAGCGGGCGAGGGACAGGCCCCTACGAGCAGTACTTC. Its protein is CASGRGTGPYEQYF.

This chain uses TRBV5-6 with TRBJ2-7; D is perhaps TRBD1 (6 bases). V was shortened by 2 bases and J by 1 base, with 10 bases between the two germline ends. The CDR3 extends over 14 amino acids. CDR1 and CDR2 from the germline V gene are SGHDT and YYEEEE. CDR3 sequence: CASSFNTGSYEQYF. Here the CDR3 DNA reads TGTGCCAGCAGCTTCAATACAGGGTCCTACGAGCAGTACTTC.

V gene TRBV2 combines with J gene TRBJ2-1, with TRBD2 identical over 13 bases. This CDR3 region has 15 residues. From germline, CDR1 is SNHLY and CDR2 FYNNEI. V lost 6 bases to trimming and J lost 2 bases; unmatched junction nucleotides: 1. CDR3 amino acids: CASRGLAGTYNEQFF. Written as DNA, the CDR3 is TGTGCCAGCAGGGGACTAGCGGGGACCTACAATGAGCAGTTCTTC. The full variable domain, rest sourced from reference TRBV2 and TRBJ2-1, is EPEVTQTPSHQVTQMGQEVILRCVPISNHLYFYWYRQILGQKVEFLVSFYNNEISEKSEIFDDQFSVERPDGSNFTLKIRSTKLEDSAMYFCASRGLAGTYNEQFFGPGTRLTVL.

For the CDR3, the DNA is TGTGCCAGCAGCTCCGGGAGGGCCGGGGAGCTGTTTTTT. Translating gives CASSSGRAGELFF. The chain carries TRBV7-6 and TRBJ2-2; 8 nucleotides match TRBD2. CDR3 length: 13 amino acids. Germline V gene lookup returns CDR1 SGHVS and CDR2 FNYEAQ. The junction had 1 base not matched to a gene; V was cut back by 4 bases and J by 6 bases.

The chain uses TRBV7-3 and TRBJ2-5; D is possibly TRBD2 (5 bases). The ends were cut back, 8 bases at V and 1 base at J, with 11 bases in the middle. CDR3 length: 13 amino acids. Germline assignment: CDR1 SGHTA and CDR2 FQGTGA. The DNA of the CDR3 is TGTGCCAGCGCAATTCGGGGCCAAGAGACCCAGTACTTC. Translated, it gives CASAIRGQETQYF. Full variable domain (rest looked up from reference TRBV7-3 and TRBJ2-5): GAGVSQTPSNKVTEKGKYVELRCDPISGHTALYWYRQSLGQGPEFLIYFQGTGAADDSGLPNDRFFAVRPEGSVSTLKIQRTERGDSAVYLCASAIRGQETQYFGPGTRLLVL.

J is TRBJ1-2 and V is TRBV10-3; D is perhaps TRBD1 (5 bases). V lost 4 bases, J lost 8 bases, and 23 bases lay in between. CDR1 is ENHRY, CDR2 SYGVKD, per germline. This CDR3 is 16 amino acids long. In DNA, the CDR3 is TGTGCCATCAGTGGGAAGGAAGCGCAGGGAAGTTCAGGCTACACCTTC. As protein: CAISGKEAQGSSGYTF.

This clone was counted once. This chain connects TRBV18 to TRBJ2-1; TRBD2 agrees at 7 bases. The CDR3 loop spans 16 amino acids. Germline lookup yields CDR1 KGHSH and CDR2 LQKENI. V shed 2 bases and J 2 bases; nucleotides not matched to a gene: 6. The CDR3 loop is CASSPFGEGPYNEQFF. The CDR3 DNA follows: TGTGCCAGCTCACCATTTGGGGAGGGCCCCTACAATGAGCAGTTCTTC.

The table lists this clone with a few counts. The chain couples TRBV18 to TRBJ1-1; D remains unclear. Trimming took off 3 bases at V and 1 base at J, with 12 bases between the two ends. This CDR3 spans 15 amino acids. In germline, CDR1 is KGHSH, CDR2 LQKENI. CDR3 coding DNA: TGTGCCAGCTCACCCACGGACTGGGGGAACACTGAAGCTTTCTTT. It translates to CASSPTDWGNTEAFF.

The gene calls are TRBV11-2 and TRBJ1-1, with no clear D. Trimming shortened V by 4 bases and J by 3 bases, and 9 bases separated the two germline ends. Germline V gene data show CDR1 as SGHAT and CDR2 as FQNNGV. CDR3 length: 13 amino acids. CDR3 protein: CASSSEIDTEAFF. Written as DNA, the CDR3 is TGTGCCAGCAGCTCCGAGATTGACACTGAAGCTTTCTTT. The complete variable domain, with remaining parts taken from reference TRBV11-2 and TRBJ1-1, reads EAGVAQSPRYKIIEKRQSVAFWCNPISGHATLYWYQQILGQGPKLLIQFQNNGVVDDSQLPKDRFSAERLKGVDSTLKIQPAKLEDSAVYLCASSSEIDTEAFFGQGTRLTVV.

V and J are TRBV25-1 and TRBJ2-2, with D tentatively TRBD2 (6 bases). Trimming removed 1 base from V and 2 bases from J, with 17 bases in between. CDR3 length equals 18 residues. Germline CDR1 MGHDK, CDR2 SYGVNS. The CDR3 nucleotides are TGTGCCAGCAGTGAATGGGGGAGGAAGCAGGGCAACACCGGGGAGCTGTTTTTT. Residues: CASSEWGRKQGNTGELFF.

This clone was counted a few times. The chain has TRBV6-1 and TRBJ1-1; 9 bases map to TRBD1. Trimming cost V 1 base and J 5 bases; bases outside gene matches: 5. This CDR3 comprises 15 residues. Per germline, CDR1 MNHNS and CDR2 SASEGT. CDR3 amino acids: CASSEETGGGTEAFF. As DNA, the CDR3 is TGTGCCAGCAGTGAAGAGACAGGGGGAGGAACTGAAGCTTTCTTT.

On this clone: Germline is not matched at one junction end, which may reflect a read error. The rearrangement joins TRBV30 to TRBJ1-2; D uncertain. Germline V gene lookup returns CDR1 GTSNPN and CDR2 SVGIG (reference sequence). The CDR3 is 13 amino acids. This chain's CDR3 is CSFTGNLNYGYTF. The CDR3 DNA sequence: TGCAGCTTTACGGGGAACTTAAACTATGGCTACACCTTC.

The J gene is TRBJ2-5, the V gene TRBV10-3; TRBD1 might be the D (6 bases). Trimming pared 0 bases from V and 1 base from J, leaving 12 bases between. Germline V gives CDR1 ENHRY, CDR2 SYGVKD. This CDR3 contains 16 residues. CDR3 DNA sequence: TGTGCCATCAGTGAGTCGAGGGGGACGGCCCAAGAGACCCAGTACTTC. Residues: CAISESRGTAQETQYF.

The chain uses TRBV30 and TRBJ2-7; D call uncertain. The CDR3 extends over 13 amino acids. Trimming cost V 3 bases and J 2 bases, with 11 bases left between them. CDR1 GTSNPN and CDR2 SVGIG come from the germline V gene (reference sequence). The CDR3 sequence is CAWSRATPYEQYF. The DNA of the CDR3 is TGTGCCTGGAGCCGAGCGACTCCCTACGAGCAGTACTTC.

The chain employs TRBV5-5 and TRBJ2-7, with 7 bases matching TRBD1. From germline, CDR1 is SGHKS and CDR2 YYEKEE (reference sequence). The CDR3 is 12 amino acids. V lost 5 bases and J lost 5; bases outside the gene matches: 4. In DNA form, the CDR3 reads TGTGCCAGCAGGTTAACAGGGGACGAGCAGTACTTC. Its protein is CASRLTGDEQYF.

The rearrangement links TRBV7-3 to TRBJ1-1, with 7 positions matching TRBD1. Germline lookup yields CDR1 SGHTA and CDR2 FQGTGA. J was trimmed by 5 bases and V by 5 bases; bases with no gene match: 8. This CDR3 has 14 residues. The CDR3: CASSAQGGRTEAFF. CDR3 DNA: TGTGCCAGCAGCGCCCAGGGGGGTCGGACTGAAGCTTTCTTT.